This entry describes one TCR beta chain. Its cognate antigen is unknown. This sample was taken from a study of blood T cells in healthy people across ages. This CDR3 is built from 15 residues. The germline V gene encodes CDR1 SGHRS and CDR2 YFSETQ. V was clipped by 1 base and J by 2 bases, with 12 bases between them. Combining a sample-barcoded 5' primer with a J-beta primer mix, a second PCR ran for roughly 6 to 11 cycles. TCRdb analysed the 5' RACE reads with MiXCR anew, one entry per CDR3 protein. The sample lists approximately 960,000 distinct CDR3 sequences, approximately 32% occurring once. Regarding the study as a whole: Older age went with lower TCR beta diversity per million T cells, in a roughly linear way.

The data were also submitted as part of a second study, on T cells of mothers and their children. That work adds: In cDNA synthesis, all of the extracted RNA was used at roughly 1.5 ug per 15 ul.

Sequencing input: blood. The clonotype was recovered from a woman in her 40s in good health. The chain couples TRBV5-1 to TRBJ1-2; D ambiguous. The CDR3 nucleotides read TGCGCCAGCAGCTTGAATGAGGGTTCCAACTATGGCTACACCTTC. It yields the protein CASSLNEGSNYGYTF.